This entry lists 26 T cell receptor beta chains sequenced from one sample in a study of shared clonotypes between healthy human individuals. Repertoires were generated with immunoSEQ multiplex PCR, while TCRdb's copy carries only in-frame clones and drops some. The sample records millions of clones, roughly 94% being singletons. Sequencing was carried out using naive CD4+ T cells sorted from blood. Subset noted: CD45RA+ positively selected. The receptors shown here come from a young man in good health.

CDR3 loop: CASSLGLRGGSEQYF. DNA for the CDR3: TGTGCCAGCAGCTTAGGATTGAGGGGCGGGAGCGAGCAGTACTTC. J is TRBJ2-7 and V is TRBV7-9; 7 nucleotides align to TRBD2. The CDR3 has 15 amino acids. Germline trimming cut 1 base from V and 6 bases from J; bases unmatched to any gene: 9. Germline-derived CDR1 and CDR2 are SEHNR and FQNEAQ (reference sequence).

This sequence joins TRBV5-1 and TRBJ1-4; 7 bases fit TRBD1. The CDR3 contains 14 residues. Germline V gives CDR1 SGHRS, CDR2 YFSETQ. After removal of 4 bases from V and 4 bases from J, the junction contained 4 bases not matched to a gene. Here the CDR3 reads CASSHTGDNEKLFF. CDR3 nucleotides: TGCGCCAGCAGCCACACAGGGGATAATGAAAAACTGTTTTTT. Using reference TRBV5-1 and TRBJ1-4 for the parts outside the CDR3, the full variable domain is KAGVTQTPRYLIKTRGQQVTLSCSPISGHRSVSWYQQTPGQGLQFLFEYFSETQRNKGNFPGRFSGRQFSNSRSEMNVSTLELGDSALYLCASSHTGDNEKLFFGSGTQLSVL.

The chain recombines TRBV11-3 with TRBJ2-3, with D hard to call. The CDR3 loop spans 15 amino acids. V was trimmed by 0 bases and J by 2 bases, leaving 9 bases between them. The V gene's germline CDR1 is SGHNT and CDR2 YENEEA. CDR3 sequence (DNA): TGTGCCAGCAGCTTAGACAGAGGCCCCACAGATACGCAGTATTTT. The encoded protein is CASSLDRGPTDTQYF.

The rearrangement uses TRBV10-3 and TRBJ2-7; D perhaps matches TRBD1 (6 bases). The CDR3 sequence is 12 residues long. The V gene's germline CDR1 is ENHRY and CDR2 SYGVKD. V dropped 8 bases and J dropped 2 bases, with 10 bases sitting between them. The CDR3 sequence: CAIQGTAYEQYF. CDR3 sequence (DNA): TGTGCCATCCAGGGGACCGCCTACGAGCAGTACTTC.

The chain is built from TRBV6-5 and TRBJ2-1, with 11 positions matching TRBD1. Germline CDR1 MNHEY, CDR2 SVGAGI. The CDR3 is 16 residues long. The V gene end was trimmed by 0 bases and the J gene end by 5 bases; junction bases not matched to a gene: 3. Here the CDR3 DNA reads TGTGCCAGCAGTTACTCTCCGGGACAGGGGGACAATGAGCAGTTCTTC. It specifies CASSYSPGQGDNEQFF.

The rearrangement uses TRBV29-1 and TRBJ2-5; D might be TRBD2 (6 bases). CDR1 and CDR2 from the germline V gene are SQVTM and ANQGSEA. This CDR3 has 13 residues. Trimming stripped 0 bases from V and 7 bases from J, with 12 bases between. The CDR3 sequence: CSVEEGGAGTQYF. The CDR3 bases are TGCAGCGTTGAAGAGGGCGGGGCGGGGACCCAGTACTTC.

As concerns this clone: Other DNA sequences in this sample translate to the same CDR3. This CDR3 reads CASSLAGTPYEQYF. CDR3 DNA: TGCGCCAGCAGCTTGGCTGGGACTCCCTACGAGCAGTACTTC. The rearrangement uses TRBV5-1 and TRBJ2-7, with a possible D match to TRBD2 (6 bases). The CDR3 loop spans 14 amino acids. CDR1 is SGHRS, CDR2 YFSETQ, per germline. Trimming left V 0 bases short and J 2 bases short, with 9 bases between. Drawing the rest from reference TRBV5-1 and TRBJ2-7, the complete variable domain is KAGVTQTPRYLIKTRGQQVTLSCSPISGHRSVSWYQQTPGQGLQFLFEYFSETQRNKGNFPGRFSGRQFSNSRSEMNVSTLELGDSALYLCASSLAGTPYEQYFGPGTRLTVT.

The V gene is TRBV7-9, the J gene TRBJ2-5; D might be TRBD1 (6 bases). Germline CDR1 reads SEHNR; CDR2 reads FQNEAQ (reference sequence). Between the trimmed V and J ends, which lost 1 base and 5 bases, there was a span of 14 bases. The CDR3 consists of 15 residues. CDR3 sequence reads: CASSLVGAGAETQYF. Written as DNA, the CDR3 is TGTGCCAGCAGCTTAGTTGGGGCAGGGGCTGAGACCCAGTACTTC.

The chain couples TRBV7-2 to TRBJ2-7, with D tentatively TRBD2 (7 bases). V shed 5 bases and J shed 0 bases, with 17 bases lying between them. The CDR3 contains 16 residues. Germline CDR1 and CDR2: SGHTA and FQGNSA. CDR3 loop: CASSRGGAAVSYEQYF. The CDR3 coding sequence is TGTGCCAGCAGCCGAGGGGGGGCAGCGGTCTCCTACGAGCAGTACTTC.

The chain employs TRBV19 and TRBJ2-1; D gene uncertain. The V and J ends lost 6 bases and 0 bases respectively, with 9 bases between them. The CDR3 extends over 14 amino acids. Germline V gives CDR1 LNHDA, CDR2 SQIVND (reference sequence). CDR3 bases: TGTGCCAGTAGGAGTGAGGTCTCCTACAATGAGCAGTTCTTC. The encoded protein is CASRSEVSYNEQFF.

This clone has just one count. The V and J genes are TRBV5-1 and TRBJ2-2; the D gene is possibly TRBD2 (5 bases). This CDR3 has 16 residues. Germline V gene data show CDR1 as SGHRS and CDR2 as YFSETQ. The ends were cut back, 0 bases at V and 7 bases at J, with 16 bases in the middle. This CDR3 is CASSLGFSGGVGELFF. The CDR3 DNA reads TGCGCCAGCAGCTTGGGGTTCAGCGGTGGAGTCGGGGAGCTGTTTTTT.

The V call is TRBV28, the J call TRBJ1-5; 7 nucleotides agree with TRBD1. V trimming: 5 bases; J trimming: 3 bases; junction bases outside the gene matches: 4. Germline CDR1 is MDHEN and CDR2 is SYDVKM. There are 14 residues in the CDR3. CDR3 amino acids: CASSTGTDNQPQHF. CDR3 nucleotides: TGTGCCAGCAGTACCGGGACAGACAATCAGCCCCAGCATTTT.

V and J are TRBV28 and TRBJ2-2, with D possibly being TRBD1 (6 bases). V was clipped by 7 bases and J by 0 bases, with 15 bases between them. Looked up from germline, CDR1 is MDHEN and CDR2 is SYDVKM. This CDR3 spans 16 amino acids. Here the CDR3 DNA reads TGTGCCAGCAAATTGTTCACAGGGTCGAACACCGGGGAGCTGTTTTTT. Its translation is CASKLFTGSNTGELFF.

This chain connects TRBV28 to TRBJ2-7, with D perhaps TRBD1 or TRBD2 (6 bases each). Trimming stripped 7 bases from V and 3 bases from J, with 22 bases between. CDR3 length: 16 amino acids. In germline, CDR1 is MDHEN, CDR2 SYDVKM. The CDR3 region is CASTKLGGKSHYEQYF. For the CDR3, the DNA is TGTGCCAGCACCAAACTAGGGGGGAAAAGTCACTACGAGCAGTACTTC.

V usage is TRBV5-6 and J usage is TRBJ2-7, with D maybe TRBD1 (6 bases). V was shortened by 5 bases and J by 2 bases, with 11 bases between the two germline ends. The CDR3 consists of 13 residues. Germline CDR1 reads SGHDT; CDR2 reads YYEEEE. CDR3: CASRSSGAYEQYF. In DNA, the CDR3 is TGTGCCAGCAGGTCTTCAGGGGCCTACGAGCAGTACTTC.

The V and J genes are TRBV19 and TRBJ1-6; 7 nucleotides match TRBD1. Germline assignment: CDR1 LNHDA and CDR2 SQIVND (reference sequence). The CDR3 covers 14 residues. After removal of 6 bases from V and 5 bases from J, the junction contained 4 bases not matched to a gene. In DNA, the CDR3 is TGTGCCAGTAGCGACAGGGAGGATAATTCACCCCTCCACTTT. Translated, it gives CASSDREDNSPLHF.

The chain links TRBV4-1 to TRBJ2-1; 9 bases are a match to TRBD2. Germline assignment: CDR1 MGHRA and CDR2 YSYEKL. V was clipped by 3 bases and J by 10 bases; unmatched bases: 4. This CDR3 region has 13 residues. CDR3 sequence (DNA): TGCGCCAGCAGCCAGCGACTAGCGGCAGAGCAGTTCTTC. This sequence encodes CASSQRLAAEQFF.

The V call is TRBV10-1, the J call TRBJ2-1, with 14 bases fitting TRBD2. J lost 7 bases, V lost 3 bases, and 5 bases had no gene match. The CDR3 loop spans 16 amino acids. Germline lookup yields CDR1 WNHNN and CDR2 SYGVQD (reference sequence). CDR3 protein: CASSDPGTSGSNEQFF. For the CDR3, the DNA is TGCGCCAGCAGTGACCCCGGGACTAGCGGGAGTAATGAGCAGTTCTTC.

This chain joins TRBV9 and TRBJ1-2; 8 nucleotides agree with TRBD1. This CDR3 spans 13 amino acids. Germline loops: CDR1 SGDLS, CDR2 YYNGEE. Trimming cost V 4 bases and J 5 bases; bases outside gene matches: 4. The CDR3 region has the DNA TGTGCCAGCAGCCTGGACAGGGAGTATGGCTACACCTTC. It encodes CASSLDREYGYTF. The full variable domain, in which reference TRBV9 and TRBJ1-2 provide the parts outside the CDR3, is DSGVTQTPKHLITATGQRVTLRCSPRSGDLSVYWYQQSLDQGLQFLIQYYNGEERAKGNILERFSAQQFPDLHSELNLSSLELGDSALYFCASSLDREYGYTFGSGTRLTVV.

In this sample, this clone turned up once. The sample has other DNA sequences that encode this CDR3 too. This CDR3 reads CASRRQGAGNTIYF. In DNA form, the CDR3 reads TGTGCCAGCAGACGCCAGGGGGCTGGAAACACCATATATTTT. The chain uses TRBV6-6 and TRBJ1-3; 7 nucleotides align to TRBD1. In germline, CDR1 is MNHNY, CDR2 SVGAGI (reference sequence). J gave up 2 bases and V 6 bases, and 4 bases lay outside the gene matches. The CDR3 length is 14 residues.

The chain joins TRBV12-5 to TRBJ2-1, with no clear D. Looked up from germline, CDR1 is LGHNT and CDR2 is FRNRAP. Trimming cost V 3 bases and J 5 bases, with 8 bases left between them. The CDR3 extends over 13 amino acids. The CDR3 spells CASGFANNNEQFF. In nucleotides, the CDR3 is TGTGCTAGTGGTTTCGCTAATAACAATGAGCAGTTCTTC.

This clone has a single count. V and J are TRBV18 and TRBJ1-4; possible D gene TRBD1, 5 bases. Trimming pared 1 base from V and 5 bases from J, leaving 11 bases between. Germline V gene lookup returns CDR1 KGHSH and CDR2 LQKENI. CDR3 length equals 15 residues. CDR3 nucleotides: TGTGCCAGCTCACCACGTGACAGAACCAATGAAAAACTGTTTTTT. This translates into CASSPRDRTNEKLFF.

The rearrangement uses TRBV5-1 and TRBJ2-5; TRBD2 might be the D (6 bases). Trimming left V 5 bases short and J 4 bases short, with 15 bases between. This CDR3 is 14 amino acids long. Germline V CDR1 and CDR2: SGHRS, YFSETQ. The CDR3 bases are TGCGCCAGCAGGACCGGGGGAACCCGAGAGACCCAGTACTTC. Its translation: CASRTGGTRETQYF.

The chain combines TRBV18 with TRBJ1-2; 7 bases match TRBD1. Germline loops: CDR1 KGHSH, CDR2 LQKENI. J was trimmed by 7 bases and V by 0 bases; bases with no gene match: 8. CDR3 length: 15 residues. CDR3: CASSPPTRGVSGYTF. DNA for the CDR3: TGTGCCAGCTCACCACCGACCAGGGGGGTTTCTGGCTACACCTTC.

The V gene is TRBV6-1, the J gene TRBJ1-1; 10 nucleotides agree with TRBD1. The V gene's germline CDR1 is MNHNS and CDR2 SASEGT. The CDR3 sequence is 13 residues long. V was clipped by 6 bases and J by 7 bases; unmatched bases: 5. The chain's CDR3 is CASSRDRGLEAFF. CDR3 bases: TGTGCCAGCAGCCGGGACAGGGGCCTTGAAGCTTTCTTT.

The J gene is TRBJ1-5, the V gene TRBV19; no firm D call. The CDR3 is made up of 16 amino acids. V was trimmed by 10 bases and J by 1 base, leaving 20 bases between them. CDR1 and CDR2 from the germline V gene are LNHDA and SQIVND (reference sequence). Here the CDR3 DNA reads TGTGCCACCAAGACCGTACCCCTGGGAAGCAATCAGCCCCAGCATTTT. It codes for CATKTVPLGSNQPQHF.